Each of the 32 T cell receptor beta chains below was sequenced from the same sample in a study of OX40 agonist ivuxolimab in advanced cancers. Only in-frame clones appear in the TCRdb table, and some are missing; sequencing was by immunoSEQ multiplex PCR. In the table there are nearly 50,000 clones, over 75% of which are singletons. This material consisted of CD4+ or CD8+ T cells sorted from blood, taken in a trial of the OX40 agonist ivuxolimab. All receptors derive from an adult with an advanced solid tumor such as melanoma, head and neck, liver or kidney cancer.

This chain joins TRBV2 and TRBJ2-7; the match to TRBD2 covers 11 bases. The CDR3 consists of 19 residues. Trimming at V came to 9 bases and at J to 2 bases, leaving 21 bases not matched to a gene. Germline lookup yields CDR1 SNHLY and CDR2 FYNNEI. In nucleotides, the CDR3 is TGTGCCAGTACATTTAGTACTAGCGGGAGTTCGGTGCGGACCTACGAGCAGTACTTC. This sequence encodes CASTFSTSGSSVRTYEQYF.

The chain has TRBV29-1 and TRBJ2-7, with 10 bases lining up with TRBD1. This CDR3 comprises 14 residues. With V trimmed by 1 base and J by 5 bases, 5 bases remained unmatched. Per the germline V gene, CDR1 is SQVTM and CDR2 is ANQGSEA. The CDR3: CSVEGGGQGDEQYF. CDR3 nucleotides: TGCAGCGTTGAAGGAGGAGGACAGGGGGACGAGCAGTACTTC.

The chain links TRBV27 to TRBJ2-3; 9 nucleotides line up with TRBD2. CDR1 and CDR2 from the germline V gene are MNHEY and SMNVEV (reference sequence). J gave up 6 bases and V 2 bases, and 3 bases lay outside the gene matches. CDR3 length: 14 amino acids. The CDR3 coding sequence is TGTGCCAGCAGTTTAGCGGGGGGGCGTGATACGCAGTATTTT. This codes for CASSLAGGRDTQYF.

The chain couples TRBV19 to TRBJ2-3; 13 bases match TRBD2. Germline V gene sequence: CDR1 LNHDA, CDR2 SQIVND (reference sequence). V trimming: 3 bases; J trimming: 2 bases; junction bases outside the gene matches: 5. This CDR3 comprises 17 residues. CDR3 sequence reads: CASSISGLAGDTDTQYF. The CDR3 DNA reads TGTGCCAGTAGTATCAGTGGACTAGCGGGAGACACAGATACGCAGTATTTT.

The chain combines TRBV11-2 with TRBJ1-2; 9 positions agree with TRBD1. Germline loops: CDR1 SGHAT, CDR2 FQNNGV. V lost 5 bases, J lost 4 bases, and 2 bases stayed unmatched. The CDR3 extends over 13 amino acids. CDR3: CASSGTGSYGYTF. Here the CDR3 DNA reads TGTGCCAGCAGCGGGACAGGGAGCTATGGCTACACCTTC.

V usage is TRBV2 and J usage is TRBJ2-7; weak D call: TRBD1 (5 bases). The germline V gene encodes CDR1 SNHLY and CDR2 FYNNEI. V gave up 8 bases and J gave up 3 bases, with 8 bases separating them. The CDR3 runs 11 residues. DNA of the CDR3: TGTGCCAGCGGCAGGGACTACGAGCAGTACTTC. Translating gives CASGRDYEQYF.

This chain joins TRBV6-5 and TRBJ1-5; 7 bases line up with TRBD1. The CDR3 runs to 15 residues. The germline gives CDR1 MNHEY, CDR2 SVGAGI. V lost 8 bases to trimming and J lost 0 bases; unmatched junction nucleotides: 7. CDR3 protein: CASSETGSSNQPQHF. CDR3 nucleotides: TGTGCCAGCTCGGAGACAGGGAGTAGCAATCAGCCCCAGCATTTT.

Of note for this clone: Sequence at one end of the junction differs from germline and may be a read error. The chain couples TRBV28 to TRBJ2-5; the match to TRBD1 covers 7 bases. Germline CDR1 MDHEN, CDR2 SYDVKM. This CDR3 comprises 13 residues. The CDR3 DNA sequence: TGTGCCAGCAGACGAACCCGCGACAGGGTTTTTGACTTC. Protein product: CASRRTRDRVFDF. The variable domain in full, completed from reference TRBV28 and TRBJ2-5, reads DVKVTQSSRYLVKRTGEKVFLECVQDMDHENMFWYRQDPGLGLRLIYFSYDVKMKEKGDIPEGYSVSREKKERFSLILESASTNQTSMYLCASRRTRDRVFDFGPGTRLLVL.

The chain joins TRBV29-1 to TRBJ1-3, with D possibly matching TRBD1 (5 bases). CDR3 size: 16 residues. Looked up from germline, CDR1 is SQVTM and CDR2 is ANQGSEA. Trimming removed 0 bases from V and 2 bases from J, with 14 bases in between. The CDR3 loop is CSVEDTGTITGNTIYF. Written as DNA, the CDR3 is TGCAGCGTTGAAGATACGGGGACTATTACTGGAAACACCATATATTTT.

The V and J genes are TRBV5-1 and TRBJ1-6; D is perhaps TRBD1 (5 bases). Germline V gene lookup returns CDR1 SGHRS and CDR2 YFSETQ. With 0 bases removed from V and 8 bases from J, the gap between germline ends came to 15 bases. The CDR3 is 16 amino acids. This CDR3 reads CASSLASGFGDSPLHF. The DNA of the CDR3 is TGCGCCAGCAGCTTGGCCTCAGGGTTCGGGGATTCACCCCTCCACTTT.

The chain joins TRBV5-1 to TRBJ2-1; TRBD2 might be the D (6 bases). Trimming stripped 10 bases from V and 5 bases from J, with 19 bases between. Germline V gene sequence: CDR1 SGHRS, CDR2 YFSETQ. The CDR3 is made up of 14 amino acids. CDR3 sequence (DNA): TGCGCCTCCCGGAGGGACTGGGGGGACAATGAGCAGTTCTTC. It specifies CASRRDWGDNEQFF.

This chain connects TRBV5-1 to TRBJ1-1; D call uncertain. The V end was cut by 0 bases, the J end by 6 bases, with 12 bases between. This CDR3 is 14 amino acids long. Per germline, CDR1 SGHRS and CDR2 YFSETQ. The CDR3 bases are TGCGCCAGCAGCTTGGAGGTGCAGGCCCCTGAAGCTTTCTTT. Protein: CASSLEVQAPEAFF.

This sequence joins TRBV7-6 and TRBJ2-5, with 7 bases aligning to TRBD2. The germline V gene has CDR1 SGHVS and CDR2 FNYEAQ. The CDR3 extends over 14 amino acids. J lost 0 bases, V lost 11 bases, and 9 bases had no gene match. DNA of the CDR3: TGTGCCTCCTGCGGGGGAGCCCACCAAGAGACCCAGTACTTC. Translating gives CASCGGAHQETQYF.

The genes are TRBV10-3 and TRBJ2-2; TRBD1 matches 8 bases. In germline, CDR1 is ENHRY, CDR2 SYGVKD. V was pared by 0 bases and J by 6 bases, with 3 bases of the junction left unmatched. This CDR3 region has 15 residues. The CDR3 DNA follows: TGTGCCATCAGTGAGTCACAGGGGGATGCCGGGGAGCTGTTTTTT. Its translation: CAISESQGDAGELFF.

The chain is built from TRBV19 and TRBJ1-4, with unresolved D. The germline CDR1 and CDR2 sequences are LNHDA and SQIVND (reference sequence). This CDR3 is 16 amino acids long. V lost 0 bases and J 0 bases, leaving 8 bases between the germline ends. Written as DNA, the CDR3 is TGTGCCAGTAGTATAGAGGGCAGCACAACTAATGAAAAACTGTTTTTT. Amino acids: CASSIEGSTTNEKLFF. Together with reference TRBV19 and TRBJ1-4, the CDR3 gives the full variable domain: DGGITQSPKYLFRKEGQNVTLSCEQNLNHDAMYWYRQDPGQGLRLIYYSQIVNDFQKGDIAEGYSVSREKKESFPLTVTSAQKNPTAFYLCASSIEGSTTNEKLFFGSGTQLSVL.

V gene TRBV5-1 combines with J gene TRBJ2-3; D is perhaps TRBD1 or TRBD2 (5 bases each). Trimming stripped 4 bases from V and 4 bases from J, with 13 bases between. This CDR3 region has 14 residues. Germline V gene lookup returns CDR1 SGHRS and CDR2 YFSETQ. The chain's CDR3 is CASSRDGMADTQYF. DNA for the CDR3: TGCGCCAGCAGCAGGGACGGGATGGCAGATACGCAGTATTTT.

The chain employs TRBV16 and TRBJ1-2; the match to TRBD1 covers 9 bases. The CDR3 sequence is 15 residues long. The V gene's germline CDR1 is KGHSY and CDR2 FQNENV. J lost 5 bases, V lost 2 bases, and 6 bases had no gene match. The CDR3 loop is CASSQGTGGVYGYTF. In nucleotides, the CDR3 is TGTGCCAGCAGCCAAGGAACAGGGGGCGTTTATGGCTACACCTTC.

The chain has TRBV6-6 and TRBJ2-3, with D perhaps TRBD2 (5 bases). The V gene's germline CDR1 is MNHNY and CDR2 SVGAGI (reference sequence). The ends were cut back, 8 bases at V and 0 bases at J, with 9 bases in the middle. The CDR3 covers 13 residues. The CDR3 sequence is CASRLASTDTQYF. The CDR3 DNA follows: TGTGCCAGCCGTCTAGCTAGCACAGATACGCAGTATTTT.

The rearrangement joins TRBV19 to TRBJ1-1, with a possible D match to TRBD1 (6 bases). This CDR3 comprises 16 residues. Trimming pared 6 bases from V and 1 base from J, leaving 18 bases between. Germline V lookup: CDR1 LNHDA, CDR2 SQIVND (reference sequence). For the CDR3, the DNA is TGTGCCAGTAGCCAGGGGCTCATTCGGGAGAACACTGAAGCTTTCTTT. Residues: CASSQGLIRENTEAFF.

The chain links TRBV6-5 to TRBJ2-1; D uncertain. The CDR3 length is 13 residues. V lost 0 bases and J lost 9, with 9 bases in between. Germline V gene lookup returns CDR1 MNHEY and CDR2 SVGAGI. The CDR3 DNA reads TGTGCCAGCAGTTACTCCGGAGTGGCTGAGCAGTTCTTC. Amino acids: CASSYSGVAEQFF.

The chain links TRBV19 to TRBJ2-7; D may be TRBD2 (7 bases). This CDR3 is 17 amino acids long. V gave up 4 bases and J gave up 3 bases, with 22 bases separating them. Germline lookup yields CDR1 LNHDA and CDR2 SQIVND (reference sequence). As DNA, the CDR3 is TGTGCCAGTAGTAGTGGGGCCGGGGGGCGGAAAGGCTACGAGCAGTACTTC. Residues: CASSSGAGGRKGYEQYF.

J is TRBJ2-7 and V is TRBV28, with D possibly being TRBD1 or TRBD2 (5 bases each). Between the trimmed V and J ends, which lost 2 bases and 5 bases, there was a span of 13 bases. CDR3 length: 14 amino acids. The germline gives CDR1 MDHEN, CDR2 SYDVKM. The CDR3 sequence is CASSLGTPPHEQYF. CDR3 nucleotides: TGTGCCAGCAGTTTAGGGACCCCGCCACACGAGCAGTACTTC.

The chain has TRBV7-3 and TRBJ2-1; no firm D call. This CDR3 is built from 12 residues. The V gene lost 5 bases and the J gene lost 9 bases, with 11 bases spanning the gap. The germline V gene has CDR1 SGHTA and CDR2 FQGTGA. Here the CDR3 DNA reads TGTGCCAGCAGCAACTCTAGGATTGAGCAGTTCTTC. Its protein is CASSNSRIEQFF.

CDR3 sequence: CASSAREKLFF. CDR3 DNA: TGTGCCAGTAGTGCCCGTGAAAAACTGTTTTTT. This rearrangement joins TRBV19 to TRBJ1-4; D is uncertain. V was shortened by 5 bases and J by 7 bases, with 5 bases between the two germline ends. This CDR3 spans 11 amino acids. Germline CDR1 reads LNHDA; CDR2 reads SQIVND (reference sequence).

Only one count was recorded for this clone. V is TRBV19 and J is TRBJ1-5; D perhaps matches TRBD1 (6 bases). The CDR3 runs 15 residues. Germline V gives CDR1 LNHDA, CDR2 SQIVND (reference sequence). Trimming stripped 4 bases from V and 4 bases from J, with 14 bases between. CDR3 protein: CASSRRGQFNQPQHF. In nucleotides, the CDR3 is TGTGCCAGTAGTAGGCGAGGACAGTTTAATCAGCCCCAGCATTTT.

The CDR3 DNA sequence: TGTGCCAGCAGCCAAATGGACGGGGGTGGCATTCAGTACTTC. It encodes CASSQMDGGGIQYF. The rearrangement joins TRBV4-2 to TRBJ2-4, with a weak D call TRBD2 (6 bases). V was trimmed by 2 bases and J by 9 bases, leaving 14 bases between them. The CDR3 has 14 residues. The V gene's germline CDR1 is LGHNA and CDR2 YNFKEQ.

J is TRBJ2-7 and V is TRBV6-5, with 7 bases identical to TRBD2. CDR3 size: 11 residues. Germline assignment: CDR1 MNHEY and CDR2 SVGAGI. With 4 bases clipped from V and 6 bases from J, the junction kept 0 bases outside the gene matches. CDR3 region: CASSWGGEQYF. The CDR3 DNA reads TGTGCCAGCAGTTGGGGGGGCGAGCAGTACTTC.

The V gene is TRBV6-6, the J gene TRBJ2-7, with unresolved D. Germline V gene data show CDR1 as MNHNY and CDR2 as SVGAGI (reference sequence). V was clipped by 8 bases and J by 2 bases, with 10 bases between them. The CDR3 is 12 residues long. CDR3 bases: TGTGCCAGCTGTTCAGGAACCTACGAGCAGTACTTC. This encodes CASCSGTYEQYF.

The chain uses TRBV5-5 and TRBJ1-1; TRBD1 might be the D (6 bases). CDR3 length equals 17 residues. Per the germline V gene, CDR1 is SGHKS and CDR2 is YYEKEE (reference sequence). With 6 bases removed from V and 0 bases from J, the gap between germline ends came to 21 bases. The CDR3 region has the DNA TGTGCCAGCATGTCTCGAGGGGGATCCAGGGTGAACACTGAAGCTTTCTTT. This translates into CASMSRGGSRVNTEAFF.

This clone was picked up a small number of times. V usage is TRBV25-1 and J usage is TRBJ2-2; D is undetermined. The CDR3 contains 12 residues. Trimming left V 3 bases short and J 2 bases short, with 1 base between. From germline, CDR1 is MGHDK and CDR2 SYGVNS. In DNA form, the CDR3 reads TGTGCCAGCAGTGACAACACCGGGGAGCTGTTTTTT. Its protein is CASSDNTGELFF.

The J gene is TRBJ2-5, the V gene TRBV5-1, with 13 bases lining up with TRBD2. CDR1 is SGHRS and CDR2 is YFSETQ in the germline V gene. J gave up 4 bases and V 4 bases, and 10 bases lay outside the gene matches. The CDR3 is 17 amino acids. CDR3 residues: CASSGGLAGQRGETQYF. CDR3 in DNA: TGCGCCAGCAGCGGGGGACTAGCGGGACAACGGGGAGAGACCCAGTACTTC.

This rearrangement joins TRBV5-1 to TRBJ2-5, with a weak D call TRBD1 (6 bases). V lost 4 bases and J lost 1, with 11 bases in between. The CDR3 runs to 14 residues. Germline V gene lookup returns CDR1 SGHRS and CDR2 YFSETQ. This chain's CDR3 is CASSGRTVQETQYF. DNA for the CDR3: TGCGCCAGCAGCGGACGGACAGTCCAAGAGACCCAGTACTTC.